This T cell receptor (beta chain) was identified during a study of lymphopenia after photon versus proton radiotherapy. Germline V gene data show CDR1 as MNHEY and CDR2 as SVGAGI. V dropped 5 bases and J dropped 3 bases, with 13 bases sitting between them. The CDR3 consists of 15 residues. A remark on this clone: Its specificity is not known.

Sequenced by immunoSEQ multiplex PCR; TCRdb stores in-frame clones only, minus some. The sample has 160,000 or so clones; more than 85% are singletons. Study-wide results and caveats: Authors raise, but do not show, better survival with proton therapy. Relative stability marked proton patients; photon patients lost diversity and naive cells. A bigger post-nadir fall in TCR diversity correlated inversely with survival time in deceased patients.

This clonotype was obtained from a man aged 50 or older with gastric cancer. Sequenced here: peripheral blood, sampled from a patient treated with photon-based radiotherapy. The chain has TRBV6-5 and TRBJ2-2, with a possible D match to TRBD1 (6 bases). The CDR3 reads CASSRPGTYTGELFF. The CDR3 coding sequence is TGTGCCAGCAGTCGGCCCGGGACATACACCGGGGAGCTGTTTTTT.